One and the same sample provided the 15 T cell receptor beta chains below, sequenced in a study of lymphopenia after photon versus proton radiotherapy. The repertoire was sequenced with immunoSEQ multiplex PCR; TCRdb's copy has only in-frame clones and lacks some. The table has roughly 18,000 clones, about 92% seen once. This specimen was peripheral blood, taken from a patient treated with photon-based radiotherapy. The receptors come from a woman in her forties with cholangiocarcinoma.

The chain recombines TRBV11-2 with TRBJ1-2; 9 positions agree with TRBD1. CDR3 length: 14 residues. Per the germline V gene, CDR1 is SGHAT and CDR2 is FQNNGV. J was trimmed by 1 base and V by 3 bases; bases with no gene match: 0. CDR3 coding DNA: TGTGCCAGCAGCTTGGGACAGGGTAACTATGGCTACACCTTC. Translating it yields CASSLGQGNYGYTF.

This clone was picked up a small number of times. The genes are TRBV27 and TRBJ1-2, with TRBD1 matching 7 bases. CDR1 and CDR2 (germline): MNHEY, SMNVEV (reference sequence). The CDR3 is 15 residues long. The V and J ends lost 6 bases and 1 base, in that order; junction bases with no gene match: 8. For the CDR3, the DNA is TGTGCCAGCAGCTTAGGAGGGGGCTTTAACTATGGCTACACCTTC. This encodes CASSLGGGFNYGYTF.

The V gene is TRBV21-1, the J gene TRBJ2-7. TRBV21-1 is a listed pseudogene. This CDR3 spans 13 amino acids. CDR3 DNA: TGTGCCAGCAGCAAAGAAGGCCCCCACGAGCAGTACTTC. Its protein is CASSKEGPHEQYF.

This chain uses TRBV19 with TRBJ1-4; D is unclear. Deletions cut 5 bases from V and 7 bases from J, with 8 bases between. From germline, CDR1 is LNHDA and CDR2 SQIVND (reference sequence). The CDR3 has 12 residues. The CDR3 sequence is CASSSLLEKLFF. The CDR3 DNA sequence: TGTGCCAGTAGTTCCCTACTTGAAAAACTGTTTTTT.

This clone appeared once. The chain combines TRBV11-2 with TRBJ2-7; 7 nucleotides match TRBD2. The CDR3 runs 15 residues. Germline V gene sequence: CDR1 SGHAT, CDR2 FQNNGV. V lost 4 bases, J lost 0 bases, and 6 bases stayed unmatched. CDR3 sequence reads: CASSSPGGSSYEQYF. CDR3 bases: TGTGCCAGCAGCTCCCCGGGGGGAAGCTCCTACGAGCAGTACTTC.

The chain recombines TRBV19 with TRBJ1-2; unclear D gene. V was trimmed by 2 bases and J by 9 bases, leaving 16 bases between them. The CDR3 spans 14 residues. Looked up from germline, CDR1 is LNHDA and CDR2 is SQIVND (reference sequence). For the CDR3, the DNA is TGTGCCAGTAGTATAACGGGCGGACCTACCCGCTACACCTTC. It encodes CASSITGGPTRYTF.

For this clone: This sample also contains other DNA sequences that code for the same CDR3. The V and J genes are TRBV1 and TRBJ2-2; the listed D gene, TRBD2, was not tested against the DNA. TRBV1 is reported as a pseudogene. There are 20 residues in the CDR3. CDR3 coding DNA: TGCACCAGCAGCCAACCGAGACTAGCGGGGGGGCCTTTGGACACCGGGGAGCTGTTTTTT. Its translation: CTSSQPRLAGGPLDTGELFF.

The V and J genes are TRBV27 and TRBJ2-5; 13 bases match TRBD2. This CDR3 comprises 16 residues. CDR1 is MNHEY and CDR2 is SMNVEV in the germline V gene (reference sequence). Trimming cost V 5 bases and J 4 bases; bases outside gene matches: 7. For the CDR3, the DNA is TGTGCCAGCAGTATAAGGACTAGCGGGAGTGGAGAGACCCAGTACTTC. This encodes CASSIRTSGSGETQYF.

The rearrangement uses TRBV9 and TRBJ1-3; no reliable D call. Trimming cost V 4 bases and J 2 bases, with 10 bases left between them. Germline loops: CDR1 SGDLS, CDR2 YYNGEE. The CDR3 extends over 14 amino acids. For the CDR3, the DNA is TGTGCCAGCAGCTCAGATAGGACTGGAAACACCATATATTTT. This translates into CASSSDRTGNTIYF.

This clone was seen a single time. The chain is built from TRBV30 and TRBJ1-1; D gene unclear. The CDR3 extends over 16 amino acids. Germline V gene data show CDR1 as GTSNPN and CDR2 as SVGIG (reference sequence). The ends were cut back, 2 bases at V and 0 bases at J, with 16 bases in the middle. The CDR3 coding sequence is TGTGCCTGGAGTTTGCAAGGGTCCGCCATGAACACTGAAGCTTTCTTT. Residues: CAWSLQGSAMNTEAFF.

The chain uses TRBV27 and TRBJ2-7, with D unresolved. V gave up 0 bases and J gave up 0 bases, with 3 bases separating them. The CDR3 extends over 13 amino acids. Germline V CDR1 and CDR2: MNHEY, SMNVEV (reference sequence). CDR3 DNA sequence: TGTGCCAGCAGTTTATCCTTCTCCTACGAGCAGTACTTC. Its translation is CASSLSFSYEQYF.

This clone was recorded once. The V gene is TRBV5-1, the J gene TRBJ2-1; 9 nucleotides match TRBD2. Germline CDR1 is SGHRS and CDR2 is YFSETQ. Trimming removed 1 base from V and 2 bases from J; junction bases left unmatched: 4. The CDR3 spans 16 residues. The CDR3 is CASSLSASGAYNEQFF. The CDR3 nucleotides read TGCGCCAGCAGCTTGAGTGCTAGCGGGGCCTACAATGAGCAGTTCTTC.

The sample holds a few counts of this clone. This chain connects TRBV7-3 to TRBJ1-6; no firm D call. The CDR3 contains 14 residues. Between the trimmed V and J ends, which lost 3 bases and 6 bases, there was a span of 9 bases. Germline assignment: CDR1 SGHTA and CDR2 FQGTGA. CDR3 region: CASSFDPVNSPLHF. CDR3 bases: TGTGCCAGCAGCTTTGATCCGGTTAATTCACCCCTCCACTTT.

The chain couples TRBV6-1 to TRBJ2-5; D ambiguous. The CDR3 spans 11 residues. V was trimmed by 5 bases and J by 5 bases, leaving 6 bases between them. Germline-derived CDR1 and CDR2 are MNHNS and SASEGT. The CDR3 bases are TGTGCCAGCAGTCCTTTGGAGACCCAGTACTTC. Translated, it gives CASSPLETQYF.

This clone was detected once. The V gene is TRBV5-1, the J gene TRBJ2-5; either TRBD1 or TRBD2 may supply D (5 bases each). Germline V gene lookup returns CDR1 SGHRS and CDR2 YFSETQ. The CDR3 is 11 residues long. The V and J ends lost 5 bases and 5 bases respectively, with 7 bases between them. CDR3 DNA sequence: TGCGCCAGCAGGTGGGGGGAGACCCAGTACTTC. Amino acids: CASRWGETQYF.